This record concerns one T cell receptor beta chain sequence. Documented time point: blood 4 weeks post-SBRT, at nephrectomy. As for treatment: 15 Gy SBRT to primary tumor, nephrectomy 4 weeks later. Nephrectomy followed 15 Gy stereotactic body radiation by 4 weeks. This renal cell carcinoma was of the clear cell type. The data were produced by immunoSEQ multiplex PCR, yet TCRdb's version contains in-frame clones alone and is incomplete. The sample contains 50,000 to 70,000 clones, about 80% of which appear only once. The data are from a study of radiation and T cells in renal cell carcinoma. This CDR3 region has 16 residues. Trimming shortened V by 7 bases and J by 4 bases, and 20 bases separated the two germline ends. Germline V gives CDR1 SGHVS, CDR2 FQNEAQ.

The chain employs TRBV7-8 and TRBJ1-5; D possibly corresponds to TRBD1 (6 bases). Sequenced material: blood, taken from a patient whose treatment included radiotherapy and nephrectomy. The TCR originated in a man aged 55 to 70 with renal cell carcinoma. CDR3 in DNA: TGTGCCAGCACCATTTCACCGGGACAAACTAATCAGCCCCAGCATTTT. Amino acid sequence: CASTISPGQTNQPQHF.